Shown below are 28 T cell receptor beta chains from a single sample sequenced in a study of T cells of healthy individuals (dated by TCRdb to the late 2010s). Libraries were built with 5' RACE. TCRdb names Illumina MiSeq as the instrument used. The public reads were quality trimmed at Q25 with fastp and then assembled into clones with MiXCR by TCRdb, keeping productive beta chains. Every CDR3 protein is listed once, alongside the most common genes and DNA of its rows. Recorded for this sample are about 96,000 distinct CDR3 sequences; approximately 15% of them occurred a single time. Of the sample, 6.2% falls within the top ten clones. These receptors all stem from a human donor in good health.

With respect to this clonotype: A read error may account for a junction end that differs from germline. CDR3 sequence: CVSSHNPNRGLNEQFF. In DNA form, the CDR3 reads TGTGTCAGCAGTCACAACCCCAATAGGGGGCTAAATGAGCAGTTCTTC. The rearrangement uses TRBV12-3 or TRBV12-4 and TRBJ2-1, with 7 bases identical to TRBD1. The CDR3 is 16 amino acids.

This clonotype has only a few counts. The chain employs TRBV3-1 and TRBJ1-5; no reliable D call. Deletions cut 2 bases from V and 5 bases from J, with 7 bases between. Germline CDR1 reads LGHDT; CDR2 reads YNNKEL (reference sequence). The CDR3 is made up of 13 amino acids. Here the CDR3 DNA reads TGTGCCAGCAGCCAAATGACGGATCAGCCCCAGCATTTT. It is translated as CASSQMTDQPQHF. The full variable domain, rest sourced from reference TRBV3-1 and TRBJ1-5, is DTAVSQTPKYLVTQMGNDKSIKCEQNLGHDTMYWYKQDSKKFLKIMFSYNNKELIINETVPNRFSPKSPDKAHLNLHINSLELGDSAVYFCASSQMTDQPQHFGDGTRLSIL.

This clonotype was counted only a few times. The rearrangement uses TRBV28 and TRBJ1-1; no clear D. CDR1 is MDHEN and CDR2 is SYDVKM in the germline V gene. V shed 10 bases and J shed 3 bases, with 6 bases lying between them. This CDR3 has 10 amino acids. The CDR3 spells CATSDTEAFF. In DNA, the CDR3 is TGTGCCACGAGCGACACTGAAGCTTTCTTT.

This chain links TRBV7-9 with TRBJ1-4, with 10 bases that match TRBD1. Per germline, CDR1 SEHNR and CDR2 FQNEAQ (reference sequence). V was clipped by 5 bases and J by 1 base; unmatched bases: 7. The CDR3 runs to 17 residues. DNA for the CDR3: TGTGCCAGCAGCCCCCGGACAGGGGGGCGAACTAATGAAAAACTGTTTTTT. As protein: CASSPRTGGRTNEKLFF.

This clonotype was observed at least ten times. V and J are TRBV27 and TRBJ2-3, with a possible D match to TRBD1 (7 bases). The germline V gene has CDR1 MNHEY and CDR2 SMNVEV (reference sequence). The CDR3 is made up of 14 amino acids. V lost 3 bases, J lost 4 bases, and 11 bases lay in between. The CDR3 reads CASSFRRGADTQYF. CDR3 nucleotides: TGTGCCAGCAGTTTCCGCAGGGGGGCAGATACGCAGTATTTT.

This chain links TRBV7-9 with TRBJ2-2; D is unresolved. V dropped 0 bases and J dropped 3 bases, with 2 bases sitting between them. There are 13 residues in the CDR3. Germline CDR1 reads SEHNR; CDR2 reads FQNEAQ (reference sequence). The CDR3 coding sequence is TGTGCCAGCAGCTTAGCCCACACCGGGGAGCTGTTTTTT. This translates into CASSLAHTGELFF.

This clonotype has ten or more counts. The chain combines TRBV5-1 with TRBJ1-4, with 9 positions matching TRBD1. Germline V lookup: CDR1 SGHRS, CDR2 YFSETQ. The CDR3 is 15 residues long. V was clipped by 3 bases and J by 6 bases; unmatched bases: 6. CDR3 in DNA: TGCGCCAGCAGCTCGGGACAGGGTAGTTATGAAAAACTGTTTTTT. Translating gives CASSSGQGSYEKLFF.

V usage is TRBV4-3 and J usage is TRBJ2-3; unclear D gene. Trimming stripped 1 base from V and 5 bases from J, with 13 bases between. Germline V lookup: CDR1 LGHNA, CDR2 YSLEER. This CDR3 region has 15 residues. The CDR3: CASSQGPDKGDTQYF. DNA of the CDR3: TGCGCCAGCAGCCAAGGGCCGGATAAGGGAGATACGCAGTATTTT.

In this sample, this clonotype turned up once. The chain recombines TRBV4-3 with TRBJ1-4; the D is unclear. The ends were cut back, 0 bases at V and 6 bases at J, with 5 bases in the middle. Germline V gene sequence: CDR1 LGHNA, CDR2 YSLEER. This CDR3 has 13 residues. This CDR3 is CASSQEIDEKLFF. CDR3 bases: TGCGCCAGCAGCCAAGAGATAGATGAAAAACTGTTTTTT.

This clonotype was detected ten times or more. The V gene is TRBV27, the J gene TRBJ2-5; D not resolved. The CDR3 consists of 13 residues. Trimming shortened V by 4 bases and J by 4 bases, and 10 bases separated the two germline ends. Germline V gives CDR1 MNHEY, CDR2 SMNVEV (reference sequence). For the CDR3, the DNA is TGTGCCAGCAGTTGGGCGGCCCGAGAGACCCAGTACTTC. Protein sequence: CASSWAARETQYF.

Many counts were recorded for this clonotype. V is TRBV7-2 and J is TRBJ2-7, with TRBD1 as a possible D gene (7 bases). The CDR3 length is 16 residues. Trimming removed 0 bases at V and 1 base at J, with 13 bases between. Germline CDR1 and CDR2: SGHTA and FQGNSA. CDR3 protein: CASSLAAGQISYEQYF. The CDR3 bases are TGTGCCAGCAGCTTAGCCGCGGGACAGATATCCTACGAGCAGTACTTC.

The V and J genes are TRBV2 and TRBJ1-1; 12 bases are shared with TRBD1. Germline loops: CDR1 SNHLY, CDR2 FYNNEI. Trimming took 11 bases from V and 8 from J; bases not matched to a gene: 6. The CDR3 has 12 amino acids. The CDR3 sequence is CARRDRGPEAFF. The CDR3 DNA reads TGTGCCCGTAGGGACAGGGGGCCGGAAGCTTTCTTT.

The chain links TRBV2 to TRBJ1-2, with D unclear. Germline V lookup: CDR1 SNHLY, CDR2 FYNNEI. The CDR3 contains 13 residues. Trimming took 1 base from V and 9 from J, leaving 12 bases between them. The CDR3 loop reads CASSEVDGWSYTF. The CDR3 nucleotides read TGTGCCAGCAGTGAAGTCGACGGGTGGAGCTACACCTTC.

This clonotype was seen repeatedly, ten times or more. This CDR3 reads CASSFTGQELFF. CDR3 nucleotides: TGTGCCAGCAGTTTCACTGGACAGGAACTGTTTTTT. The chain uses TRBV28 and TRBJ2-2; 7 bases align to TRBD1. Germline loops: CDR1 MDHEN, CDR2 SYDVKM. V shed 3 bases and J 14 bases; nucleotides not matched to a gene: 6. The CDR3 loop spans 12 amino acids. Looking up the rest from reference TRBV28 and TRBJ2-2 gives the full variable domain: DVKVTQSSRYLVKRTGEKVFLECVQDMDHENMFWYRQDPGLGLRLIYFSYDVKMKEKGDIPEGYSVSREKKERFSLILESASTNQTSMYLCASSFTGQELFFGEGSRLTVL.

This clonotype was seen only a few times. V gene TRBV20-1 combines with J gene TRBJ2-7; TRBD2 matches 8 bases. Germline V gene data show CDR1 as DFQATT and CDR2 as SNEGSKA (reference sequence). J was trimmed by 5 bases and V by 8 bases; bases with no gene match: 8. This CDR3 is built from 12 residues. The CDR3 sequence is CSTPGGGHEQYF. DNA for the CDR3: TGCAGTACGCCGGGAGGGGGTCACGAGCAGTACTTC.

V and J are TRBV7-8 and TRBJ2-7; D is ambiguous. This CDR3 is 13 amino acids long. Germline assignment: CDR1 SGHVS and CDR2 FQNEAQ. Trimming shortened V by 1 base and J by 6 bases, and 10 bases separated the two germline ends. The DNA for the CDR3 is TGTGCCAGCAGCTTAGTCTCCTGGGGCGAGCAGTACTTC. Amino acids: CASSLVSWGEQYF.

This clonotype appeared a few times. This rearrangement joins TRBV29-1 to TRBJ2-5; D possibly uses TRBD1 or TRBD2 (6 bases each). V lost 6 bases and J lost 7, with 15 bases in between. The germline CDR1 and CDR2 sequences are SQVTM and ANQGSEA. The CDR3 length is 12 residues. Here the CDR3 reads CSVGGAGGTQYF. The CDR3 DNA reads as TGCAGCGTGGGGGGCGCCGGGGGGACCCAGTACTTC.

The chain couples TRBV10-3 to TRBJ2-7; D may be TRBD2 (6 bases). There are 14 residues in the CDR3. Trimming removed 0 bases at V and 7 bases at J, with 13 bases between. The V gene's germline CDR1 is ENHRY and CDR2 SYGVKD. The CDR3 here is CAISESGGPTEQYF. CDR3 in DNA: TGTGCCATCAGTGAGTCAGGAGGGCCCACGGAGCAGTACTTC.

The CDR3 protein is CASSLAGHSPQHF. CDR3 nucleotides: TGTGCCAGCAGCTTGGCCGGCCATTCGCCCCAGCATTTT. The chain couples TRBV5-6 to TRBJ1-5; D gene uncertain. Deletions cut 0 bases from V and 9 bases from J, with 10 bases between. Germline loops: CDR1 SGHDT, CDR2 YYEEEE. This CDR3 has 13 residues.

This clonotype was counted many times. The CDR3 reads CSVEGRGYGYTF. CDR3 sequence (DNA): TGCAGCGTTGAGGGGCGCGGCTATGGCTACACCTTC. The rearrangement links TRBV29-1 to TRBJ1-2; tentative D call: TRBD1 (5 bases). Trimming stripped 3 bases from V and 4 bases from J, with 9 bases between. The V gene's germline CDR1 is SQVTM and CDR2 ANQGSEA. The CDR3 runs 12 residues.

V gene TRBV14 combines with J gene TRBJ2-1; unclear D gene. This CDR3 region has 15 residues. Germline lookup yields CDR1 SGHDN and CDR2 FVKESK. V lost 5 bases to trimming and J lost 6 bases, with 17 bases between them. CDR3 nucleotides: TGTGCCAGCAGCATCTACGTAAGGAGTAGCAATGAGCAGTTCTTC. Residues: CASSIYVRSSNEQFF.

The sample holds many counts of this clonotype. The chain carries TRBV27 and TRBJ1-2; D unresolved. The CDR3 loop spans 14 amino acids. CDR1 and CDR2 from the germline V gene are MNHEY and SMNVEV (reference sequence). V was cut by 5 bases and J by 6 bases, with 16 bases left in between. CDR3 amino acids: CASSTLGGKDGYTF. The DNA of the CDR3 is TGTGCCAGCAGTACCCTGGGAGGGAAAGATGGCTACACCTTC.

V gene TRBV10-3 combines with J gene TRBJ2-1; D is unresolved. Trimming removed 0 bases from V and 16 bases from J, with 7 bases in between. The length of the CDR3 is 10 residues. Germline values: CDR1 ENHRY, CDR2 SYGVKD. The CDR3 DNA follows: TGTGCCATCAGTGAGTCCGAGGCATTCTTC. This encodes CAISESEAFF.

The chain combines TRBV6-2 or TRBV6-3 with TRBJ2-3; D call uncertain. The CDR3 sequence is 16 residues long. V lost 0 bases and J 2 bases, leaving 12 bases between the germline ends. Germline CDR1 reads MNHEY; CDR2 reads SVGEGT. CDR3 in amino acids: CASSYSSPYLTDTQYF. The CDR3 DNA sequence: TGTGCCAGCAGTTACTCGAGCCCGTATCTCACAGATACGCAGTATTTT.

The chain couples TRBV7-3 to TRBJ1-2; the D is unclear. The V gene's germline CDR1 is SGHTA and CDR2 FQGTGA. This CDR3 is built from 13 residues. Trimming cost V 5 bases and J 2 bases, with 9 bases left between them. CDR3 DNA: TGTGCCAGCAGCCTCGACAAGAACTATGGCTACACCTTC. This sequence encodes CASSLDKNYGYTF. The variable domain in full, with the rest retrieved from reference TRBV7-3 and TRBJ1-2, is GAGVSQTPSNKVTEKGKYVELRCDPISGHTALYWYRQSLGQGPEFLIYFQGTGAADDSGLPNDRFFAVRPEGSVSTLKIQRTERGDSAVYLCASSLDKNYGYTFGSGTRLTVV.

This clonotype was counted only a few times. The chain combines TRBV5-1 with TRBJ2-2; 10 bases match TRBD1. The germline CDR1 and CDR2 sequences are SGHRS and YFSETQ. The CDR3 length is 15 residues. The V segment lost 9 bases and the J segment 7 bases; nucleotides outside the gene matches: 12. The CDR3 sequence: CATTIRGQGSGELFF. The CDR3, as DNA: TGCGCCACGACCATCAGGGGACAGGGGAGCGGGGAGCTGTTTTTT.

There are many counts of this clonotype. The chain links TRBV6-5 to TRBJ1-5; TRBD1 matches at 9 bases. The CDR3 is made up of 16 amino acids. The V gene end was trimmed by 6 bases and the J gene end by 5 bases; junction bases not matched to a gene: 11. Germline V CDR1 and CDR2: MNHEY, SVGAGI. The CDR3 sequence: CASSSRQGGFYQPQHF. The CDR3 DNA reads TGTGCCAGCAGCTCAAGACAGGGGGGCTTCTATCAGCCCCAGCATTTT.

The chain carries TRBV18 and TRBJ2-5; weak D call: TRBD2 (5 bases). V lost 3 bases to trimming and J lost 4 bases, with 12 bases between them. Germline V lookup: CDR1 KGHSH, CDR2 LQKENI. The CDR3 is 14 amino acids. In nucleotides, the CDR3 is TGTGCCAGCTCACCTCGCACTAGAATAGAGACCCAGTACTTC. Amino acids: CASSPRTRIETQYF.